Presented here are 22 T cell receptor beta chains from one specimen sequenced in a study of vaccination and CD4 T cells after COVID-19 (dated 2022 in TCRdb). These receptors' targets are unknown. Sample treatment or condition, as interpreted from the label and publication: roughly 10-day PBMC culture with coronavirus spike peptide pools or control peptides (ViraFEST assay). CD4+ T cells from unexposed donors were collected before the COVID-19 pandemic (2011-2018). The library was obtained by PCR. Sequencing relied on an Illumina iSeq 100. DNA from cultured CD4+ T cells underwent TCR sequencing with the Oncomine TCR Beta short-read assay at the Johns Hopkins FTIC core. Genomic DNA was extracted from the cultured CD4+ T cells with the QIAamp micro DNA kit. TCRdb reworked the public reads: Q25 trimming with fastp, MiXCR clone assembly, productive beta chains retained. Each record represents a unique CDR3 protein, reported with the most common genes and DNA among its rows. For this sample there are over 7,500 distinct CDR3 sequences; roughly two fifths appear just once. Of the sample, 30% to 45% is held by the ten largest clones.

The sequenced sample consisted of CD4+ T cells from blood, cultured in vitro. All receptors derive from a human donor in good health.

The rearrangement uses TRBV27 and TRBJ2-1; D not certain. Trimming left V 5 bases short and J 0 bases short, with 14 bases between. The CDR3 runs 16 residues. CDR1 and CDR2 from the germline V gene are MNHEY and SMNVEV (reference sequence). CDR3 sequence: CASSRPDRSSYNEQFF. In nucleotides, the CDR3 is TGTGCCAGCAGTCGTCCGGACCGGAGCTCCTACAATGAGCAGTTCTTC.

This clonotype was observed a handful of times. The genes are TRBV6-1 and TRBJ1-2; D gene uncertain. Trimming removed 5 bases from V and 6 bases from J, with 19 bases in between. CDR1 and CDR2 (germline): MNHNS, SASEGT. The CDR3 totals 15 residues. CDR3 coding DNA: TGTGCCAGCAGTCCCGGAATTGGACGTCCGGATGGCTACACCTTC. This gives the protein CASSPGIGRPDGYTF.

This chain links TRBV20-1 with TRBJ2-3; weak D call: TRBD1 (6 bases). V shed 2 bases and J shed 3 bases, with 12 bases lying between them. The CDR3 spans 14 residues. Germline CDR1 and CDR2: DFQATT and SNEGSKA (reference sequence). DNA for the CDR3: TGCAGTGCTAGAACCACACAGGGAACAGATACGCAGTATTTT. Translation gives CSARTTQGTDTQYF.

This chain joins TRBV5-4 and TRBJ2-7; 9 nucleotides match TRBD2. V trimming: 2 bases; J trimming: 3 bases; junction bases outside the gene matches: 6. The CDR3 extends over 15 amino acids. CDR1 and CDR2 from the germline V gene are SGHNT and YYREEE (reference sequence). The CDR3 sequence: CASSLGRLADYEQYF. DNA of the CDR3: TGTGCCAGCAGCTTAGGTCGACTAGCGGACTACGAGCAGTACTTC.

The chain's CDR3 is CASSARQPLNYGYTF. CDR3 DNA: TGTGCCAGCAGCGCCCGACAGCCCCTTAACTATGGCTACACCTTC. The chain has TRBV5-5 and TRBJ1-2; possibly TRBD1 for D (5 bases). The germline gives CDR1 SGHKS, CDR2 YYEKEE (reference sequence). V lost 4 bases, J lost 1 base, and 14 bases lay in between. CDR3 length: 15 residues.

V and J are TRBV20-1 and TRBJ2-1; TRBD2 aligns across 9 bases. Germline values: CDR1 DFQATT, CDR2 SNEGSKA (reference sequence). V lost 3 bases, J lost 0 bases, and 12 bases stayed unmatched. The CDR3 is made up of 18 amino acids. The CDR3 nucleotides are TGCAGTGCTAGTCGGCTAGCGGGACCCCCGAGCTCCTACAATGAGCAGTTCTTC. It yields the protein CSASRLAGPPSSYNEQFF.

This chain uses TRBV4-2 with TRBJ1-2; 9 positions agree with TRBD1. V lost 4 bases, J lost 2 bases, and 8 bases stayed unmatched. Germline V gene data show CDR1 as LGHNA and CDR2 as YNFKEQ. This CDR3 has 16 residues. The CDR3 reads CASSLSGTGTNYGYTF. The DNA for the CDR3 is TGTGCCAGCAGCCTTTCCGGGACAGGGACAAACTATGGCTACACCTTC.

CDR3 protein: CASAGQVVFQPQHF. The CDR3 coding sequence is TGTGCCAGCGCCGGGCAGGTAGTCTTTCAGCCCCAGCATTTT. This rearrangement joins TRBV28 to TRBJ1-5; D is undetermined. Germline V gene lookup returns CDR1 MDHEN and CDR2 SYDVKM. Trimming took 8 bases from V and 6 from J, leaving 17 bases between them. The CDR3 loop spans 14 amino acids.

This clonotype was observed a handful of times. The V gene is TRBV28, the J gene TRBJ1-2; D is uncertain. V was clipped by 5 bases and J by 8 bases, with 15 bases between them. CDR1 MDHEN and CDR2 SYDVKM come from the germline V gene. The CDR3 totals 13 residues. This CDR3 is CASSPASFGGYTF. The CDR3 DNA sequence: TGTGCCAGCAGTCCAGCTTCCTTCGGAGGCTACACCTTC.

The J gene is TRBJ1-5, the V gene TRBV29-1, with 7 bases that match TRBD1. This CDR3 region has 14 residues. Trimming took 3 bases from V and 2 from J; bases not matched to a gene: 4. Germline CDR1 SQVTM, CDR2 ANQGSEA. In DNA form, the CDR3 reads TGCAGCGTTGAGCGCCAGGGGGGCAATCAGCCCCAGCATTTT. Protein: CSVERQGGNQPQHF.

The J gene is TRBJ2-5, the V gene TRBV10-3; 7 positions match TRBD2. Germline V lookup: CDR1 ENHRY, CDR2 SYGVKD. There are 13 residues in the CDR3. CDR3 bases: TGTGCGTCGGCCGGTCTAGCGGCAGAGACCCAGTACTTC. Translating it yields CASAGLAAETQYF.

In its sample, this clonotype was seen a few times. V is TRBV7-7 and J is TRBJ2-2, with 7 bases aligning to TRBD1. The CDR3 is made up of 12 amino acids. Germline-derived CDR1 and CDR2 are SSHAT and FNYEAQ (reference sequence). The CDR3 protein is CALTGPNEELFF. The CDR3 DNA reads as TGTGCTCTGACAGGGCCGAACGAGGAGCTGTTTTTT.

This rearrangement joins TRBV7-3 to TRBJ2-7, with 15 bases lining up with TRBD2. V shed 5 bases, J shed 5 bases, and the junction held 10 bases outside the gene matches. CDR1 and CDR2 from the germline V gene are SGHTA and FQGTGA. This CDR3 has 17 amino acids. The CDR3 region is CASSAGLAGGPGHEQYF. The CDR3 DNA sequence: TGTGCCAGCAGCGCCGGACTAGCGGGAGGGCCGGGCCACGAGCAGTACTTC.

This clonotype has more than one count but fewer than ten. This chain connects TRBV27 to TRBJ1-5; no clear D gene. The CDR3 extends over 11 amino acids. V was shortened by 5 bases and J by 8 bases, with 7 bases between the two germline ends. In germline, CDR1 is MNHEY, CDR2 SMNVEV (reference sequence). In DNA, the CDR3 is TGTGCCAGCAGTCTCTTAGAGCCCCAGCATTTT. Translating gives CASSLLEPQHF.

The J gene is TRBJ2-1, the V gene TRBV20-1; the D is unclear. V lost 2 bases and J 7 bases, leaving 9 bases between the germline ends. There are 12 residues in the CDR3. CDR1 is DFQATT, CDR2 SNEGSKA, per germline (reference sequence). The CDR3 DNA sequence: TGCAGTGCTAGAAGCGACGGAAATGAGCAGTTCTTC. It encodes CSARSDGNEQFF.

The rearrangement links TRBV19 to TRBJ2-6; the match to TRBD2 covers 7 bases. The V and J ends lost 7 bases and 4 bases, in that order; junction bases with no gene match: 16. The CDR3 length is 18 residues. Germline loops: CDR1 LNHDA, CDR2 SQIVND (reference sequence). CDR3 in DNA: TGTGCCAGTAATAGGCAGGGATTGGGAGGGTCAGGGGCCAACGTCCTGACTTTC. Translating it yields CASNRQGLGGSGANVLTF.

This clonotype was detected only a few times. The chain is built from TRBV5-4 and TRBJ1-6, with D unclear. Germline-derived CDR1 and CDR2 are SGHNT and YYREEE (reference sequence). Trimming removed 4 bases from V and 7 bases from J, with 15 bases in between. The CDR3 has 15 amino acids. CDR3 region: CASSPNLEVNSPLHF. The CDR3 DNA follows: TGTGCCAGCAGCCCAAATCTTGAAGTAAATTCACCCCTCCACTTT.

CDR3 nucleotides: TGTGCCAGCAGTTACTCGCCAGGGGTTAGCAATCAGCCCCAGCATTTT. Translation: CASSYSPGVSNQPQHF. The chain uses TRBV6-5 and TRBJ1-5, with D perhaps TRBD1 (6 bases). This CDR3 is built from 16 residues. CDR1 is MNHEY, CDR2 SVGAGI, per germline. V was cut by 0 bases and J by 0 bases, with 9 bases left in between.

The J gene is TRBJ1-2, the V gene TRBV30; D not resolved. Germline V gene data show CDR1 as GTSNPN and CDR2 as SVGIG (reference sequence). The CDR3 spans 14 residues. V lost 3 bases to trimming and J lost 6 bases, with 17 bases between them. CDR3 amino acids: CAWSAHTFSDGYTF. In DNA form, the CDR3 reads TGTGCCTGGAGCGCACACACCTTCTCGGATGGCTACACCTTC.

The sample holds a few counts of this clonotype. The chain employs TRBV7-6 and TRBJ2-5; D remains unclear. Germline CDR1 is SGHVS and CDR2 is FNYEAQ. With 2 bases removed from V and 4 bases from J, the gap between germline ends came to 8 bases. The length of the CDR3 is 13 residues. The CDR3 nucleotides are TGTGCCAGCAGCTTACGGTCGTTAGAGACCCAGTACTTC. Translated: CASSLRSLETQYF.

This clonotype appeared a few times. V is TRBV10-3 and J is TRBJ2-7; 10 positions agree with TRBD1. CDR1 ENHRY and CDR2 SYGVKD come from the germline V gene. J lost 5 bases, V lost 4 bases, and 5 bases had no gene match. The CDR3 loop spans 14 amino acids. The chain's CDR3 is CAISGRQGANEQYF. As DNA, the CDR3 is TGTGCCATCAGTGGGAGACAGGGGGCGAACGAGCAGTACTTC.

Only one count was recorded for this clonotype. Here the CDR3 DNA reads TGTGCCTGGAGTCCAGCGGGAGAGGAGACCCAGTACTTC. Its protein is CAWSPAGEETQYF. This chain uses TRBV30 with TRBJ2-5; 8 bases align to TRBD2. V lost 2 bases and J lost 5; bases outside the gene matches: 4. CDR1 and CDR2 from the germline V gene are GTSNPN and SVGIG (reference sequence). CDR3 size: 13 residues.